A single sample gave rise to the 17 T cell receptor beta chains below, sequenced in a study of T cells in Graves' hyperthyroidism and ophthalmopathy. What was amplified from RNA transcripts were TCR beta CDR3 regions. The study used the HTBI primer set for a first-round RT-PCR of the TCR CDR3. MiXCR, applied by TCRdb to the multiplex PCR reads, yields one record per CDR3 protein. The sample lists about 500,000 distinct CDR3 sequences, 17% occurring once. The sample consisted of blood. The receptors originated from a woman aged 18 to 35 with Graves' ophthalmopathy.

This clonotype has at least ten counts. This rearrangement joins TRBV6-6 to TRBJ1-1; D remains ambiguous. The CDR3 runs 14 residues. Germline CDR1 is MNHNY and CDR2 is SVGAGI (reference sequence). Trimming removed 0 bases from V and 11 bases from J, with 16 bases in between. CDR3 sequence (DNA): TGTGCCAGCAGTTACTCTCCGGGGAGGAGCGGGGCTTTCTTT. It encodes CASSYSPGRSGAFF.

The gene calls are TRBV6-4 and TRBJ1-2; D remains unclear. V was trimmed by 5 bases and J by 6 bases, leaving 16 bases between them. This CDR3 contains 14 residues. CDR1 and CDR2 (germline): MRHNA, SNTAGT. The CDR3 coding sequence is TGTGCCAGCAGTACTACATTCCCGGGAAATGGCTACACCTTC. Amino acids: CASSTTFPGNGYTF.

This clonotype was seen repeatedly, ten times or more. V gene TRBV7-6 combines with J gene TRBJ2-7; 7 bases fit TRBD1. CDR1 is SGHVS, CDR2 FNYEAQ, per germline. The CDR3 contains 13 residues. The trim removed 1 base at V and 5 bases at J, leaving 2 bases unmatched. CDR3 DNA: TGTGCCAGCAGCTTAGGTCAGGGGGACGAGCAGTACTTC. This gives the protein CASSLGQGDEQYF.

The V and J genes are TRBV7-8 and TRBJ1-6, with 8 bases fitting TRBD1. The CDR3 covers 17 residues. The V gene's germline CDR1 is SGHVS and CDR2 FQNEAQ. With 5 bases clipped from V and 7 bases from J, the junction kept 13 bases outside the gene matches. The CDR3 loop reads CASSPIWTGTKNSPLHF. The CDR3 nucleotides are TGTGCCAGCAGCCCCATTTGGACAGGGACAAAAAATTCACCCCTCCACTTT. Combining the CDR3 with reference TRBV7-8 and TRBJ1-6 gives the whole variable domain GAGVSQSPRYKVAKRGQDVALRCDPISGHVSLFWYQQALGQGPEFLTYFQNEAQLDKSGLPSDRFFAERPEGSVSTLKIQRTQQEDSAVYLCASSPIWTGTKNSPLHFGNGTRLTVT.

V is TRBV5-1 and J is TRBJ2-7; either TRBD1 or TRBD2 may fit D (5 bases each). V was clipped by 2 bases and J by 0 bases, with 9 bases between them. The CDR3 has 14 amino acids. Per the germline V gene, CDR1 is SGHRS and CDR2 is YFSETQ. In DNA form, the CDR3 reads TGCGCCAGCAGCTTTATGGGGACCTCCTACGAGCAGTACTTC. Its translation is CASSFMGTSYEQYF.

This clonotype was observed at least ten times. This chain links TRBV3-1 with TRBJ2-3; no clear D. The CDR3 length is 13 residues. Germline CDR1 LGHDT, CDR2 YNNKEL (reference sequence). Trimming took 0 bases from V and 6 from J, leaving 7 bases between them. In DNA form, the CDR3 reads TGTGCCAGCAGCCAAGAAGGGTTCGATACGCAGTATTTT. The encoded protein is CASSQEGFDTQYF.

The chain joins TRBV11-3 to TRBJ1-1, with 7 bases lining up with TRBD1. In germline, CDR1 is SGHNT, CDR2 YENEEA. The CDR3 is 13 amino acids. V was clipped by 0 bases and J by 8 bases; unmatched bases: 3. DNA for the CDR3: TGTGCCAGCAGCTTAGACCGACAGGGCGAAGCTTTCTTT. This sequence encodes CASSLDRQGEAFF.

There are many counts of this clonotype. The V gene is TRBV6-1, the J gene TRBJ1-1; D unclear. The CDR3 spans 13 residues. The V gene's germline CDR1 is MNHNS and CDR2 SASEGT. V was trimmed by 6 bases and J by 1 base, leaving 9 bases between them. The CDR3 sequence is CASSRTGNTEAFF. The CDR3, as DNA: TGTGCCAGCAGCCGGACGGGGAACACTGAAGCTTTCTTT.

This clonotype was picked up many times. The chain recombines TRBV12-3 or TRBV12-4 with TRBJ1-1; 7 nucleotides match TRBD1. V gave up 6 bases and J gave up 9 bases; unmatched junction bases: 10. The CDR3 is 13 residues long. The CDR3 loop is CASRTTQGGKAFF. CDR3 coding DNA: TGTGCCAGCAGAACTACCCAGGGGGGCAAAGCTTTCTTT.

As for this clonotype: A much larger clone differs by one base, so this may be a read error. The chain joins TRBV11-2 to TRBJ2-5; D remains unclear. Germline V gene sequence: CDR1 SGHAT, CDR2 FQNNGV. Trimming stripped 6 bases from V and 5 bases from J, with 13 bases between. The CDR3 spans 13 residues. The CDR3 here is CASRMTGWETQYF. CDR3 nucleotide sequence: TGTGCCAGCAGGATGACTGGCTGGGAGACCCAGTACTTC.

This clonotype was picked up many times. The DNA of the CDR3 is TGTGCCAGCAGCATACCCGGGGTGTACACTGAAGCTTTCTTT. Protein sequence: CASSIPGVYTEAFF. V gene TRBV7-2 combines with J gene TRBJ1-1; D is unclear. This CDR3 is 14 amino acids long. In germline, CDR1 is SGHTA, CDR2 FQGNSA. Trimming left V 5 bases short and J 3 bases short, with 13 bases between.

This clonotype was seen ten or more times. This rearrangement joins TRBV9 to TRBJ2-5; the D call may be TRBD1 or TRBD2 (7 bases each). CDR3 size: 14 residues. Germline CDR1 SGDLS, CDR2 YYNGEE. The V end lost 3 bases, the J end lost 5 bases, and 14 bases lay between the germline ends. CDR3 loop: CASSATGEGETQYF. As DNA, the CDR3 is TGTGCCAGCAGCGCTACAGGGGAGGGGGAGACCCAGTACTTC.

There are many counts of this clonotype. The DNA of the CDR3 is TGCAGTGCTAGAGATCCCGGGACTACCTACTACGAGCAGTACTTC. It is translated as CSARDPGTTYYEQYF. The genes are TRBV20-1 and TRBJ2-7; TRBD2 matches 7 bases. V shed 0 bases and J 3 bases; nucleotides not matched to a gene: 8. The germline gives CDR1 DFQATT, CDR2 SNEGSKA (reference sequence). The CDR3 covers 15 residues.

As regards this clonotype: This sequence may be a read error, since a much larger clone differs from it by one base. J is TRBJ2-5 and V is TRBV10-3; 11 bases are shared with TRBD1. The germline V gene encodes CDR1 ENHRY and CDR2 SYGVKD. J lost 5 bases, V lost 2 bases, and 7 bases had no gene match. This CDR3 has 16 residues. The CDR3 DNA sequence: TGTGCCATCAGTGAGCAGGGGACAGGGGGTCTGGAGACCCAGTACTTC. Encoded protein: CAISEQGTGGLETQYF.

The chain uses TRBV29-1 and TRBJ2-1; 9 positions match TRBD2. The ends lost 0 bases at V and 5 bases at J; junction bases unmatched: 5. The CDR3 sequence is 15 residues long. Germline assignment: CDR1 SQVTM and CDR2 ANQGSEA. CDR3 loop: CSVEDRLAEDNEQFF. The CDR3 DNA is TGCAGCGTTGAAGATCGACTAGCGGAAGACAATGAGCAGTTCTTC.

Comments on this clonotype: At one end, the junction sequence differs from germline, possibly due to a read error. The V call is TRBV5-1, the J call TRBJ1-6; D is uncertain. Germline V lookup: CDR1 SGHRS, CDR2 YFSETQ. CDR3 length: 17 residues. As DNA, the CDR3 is TGCGCCAGCAGCCGGAGCTACGGCGACTCCAATAATTCACCCCTCCACTTT. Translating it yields CASSRSYGDSNNSPLHF.

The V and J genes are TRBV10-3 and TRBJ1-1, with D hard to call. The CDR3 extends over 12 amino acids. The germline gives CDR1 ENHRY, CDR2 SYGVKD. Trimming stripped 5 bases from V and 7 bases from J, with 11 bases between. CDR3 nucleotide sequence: TGTGCCATCAGTACTCCCCCGGGTGAAGCTTTCTTT. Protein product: CAISTPPGEAFF.